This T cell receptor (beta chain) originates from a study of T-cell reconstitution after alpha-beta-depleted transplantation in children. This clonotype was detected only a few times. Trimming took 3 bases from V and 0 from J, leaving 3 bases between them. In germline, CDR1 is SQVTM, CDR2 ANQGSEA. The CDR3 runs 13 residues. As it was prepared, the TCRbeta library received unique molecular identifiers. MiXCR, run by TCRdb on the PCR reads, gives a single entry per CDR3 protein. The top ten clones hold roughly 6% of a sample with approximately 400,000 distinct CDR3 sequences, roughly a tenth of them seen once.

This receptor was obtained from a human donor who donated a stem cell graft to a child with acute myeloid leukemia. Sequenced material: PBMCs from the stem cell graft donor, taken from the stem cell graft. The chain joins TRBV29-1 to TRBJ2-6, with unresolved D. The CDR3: CSVDNSGANVLTF. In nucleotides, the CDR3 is TGCAGCGTTGACAACTCTGGGGCCAACGTCCTGACTTTC.